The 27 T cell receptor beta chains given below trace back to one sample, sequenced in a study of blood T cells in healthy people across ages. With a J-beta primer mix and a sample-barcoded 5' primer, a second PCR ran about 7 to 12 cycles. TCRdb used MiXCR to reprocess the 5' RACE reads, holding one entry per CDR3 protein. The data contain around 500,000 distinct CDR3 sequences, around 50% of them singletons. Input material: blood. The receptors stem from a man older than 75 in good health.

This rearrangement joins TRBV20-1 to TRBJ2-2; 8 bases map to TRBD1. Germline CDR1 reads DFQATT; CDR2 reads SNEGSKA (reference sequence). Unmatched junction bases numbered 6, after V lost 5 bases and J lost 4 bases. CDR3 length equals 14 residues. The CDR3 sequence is CSAGRGRSTGELFF. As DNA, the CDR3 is TGCAGTGCTGGCAGGGGGCGCAGCACCGGGGAGCTGTTTTTT.

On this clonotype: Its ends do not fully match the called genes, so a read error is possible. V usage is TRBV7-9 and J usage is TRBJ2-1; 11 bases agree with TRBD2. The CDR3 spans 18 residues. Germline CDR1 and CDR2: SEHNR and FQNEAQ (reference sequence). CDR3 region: CASSSMTSGVSSYNGQFF. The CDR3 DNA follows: TGTGCCAGCAGCTCTATGACTAGCGGGGTGAGCTCCTACAATGGGCAGTTCTTC.

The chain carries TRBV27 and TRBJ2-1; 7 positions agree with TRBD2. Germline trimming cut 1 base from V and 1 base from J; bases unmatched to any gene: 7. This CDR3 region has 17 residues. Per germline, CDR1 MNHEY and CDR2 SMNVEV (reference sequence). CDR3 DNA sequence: TGTGCCAGCAGTTTATTTTTTGTGGGAGGGTCCTACAATGAGCAGTTCTTC. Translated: CASSLFFVGGSYNEQFF.

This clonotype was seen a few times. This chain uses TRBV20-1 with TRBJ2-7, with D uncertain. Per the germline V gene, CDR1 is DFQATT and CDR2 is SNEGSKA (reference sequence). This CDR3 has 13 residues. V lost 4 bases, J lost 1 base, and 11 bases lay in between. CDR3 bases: TGCAGTGCTATCGTCCCAAAATCCTACGAGCAGTACTTC. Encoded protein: CSAIVPKSYEQYF.

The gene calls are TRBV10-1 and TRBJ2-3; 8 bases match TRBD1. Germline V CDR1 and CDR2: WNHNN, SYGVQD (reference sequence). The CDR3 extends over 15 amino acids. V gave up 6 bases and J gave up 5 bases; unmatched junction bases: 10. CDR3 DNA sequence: TGCGCCAGCAGCGGGCAGGGGGCTATGGTAGATACGCAGTATTTT. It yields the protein CASSGQGAMVDTQYF.

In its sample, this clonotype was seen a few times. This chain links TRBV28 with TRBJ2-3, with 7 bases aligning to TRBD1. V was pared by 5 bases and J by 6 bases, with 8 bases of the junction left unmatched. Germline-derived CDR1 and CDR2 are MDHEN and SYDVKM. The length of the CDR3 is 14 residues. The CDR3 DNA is TGTGCCAGCAGTCCTCGACAGGGTGGCGATACGCAGTATTTT. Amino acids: CASSPRQGGDTQYF.

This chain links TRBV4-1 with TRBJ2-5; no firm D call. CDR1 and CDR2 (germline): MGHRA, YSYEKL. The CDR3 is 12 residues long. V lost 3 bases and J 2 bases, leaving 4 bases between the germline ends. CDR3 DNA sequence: TGCGCCAGCAGCCACATACAAGAGACCCAGTACTTC. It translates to CASSHIQETQYF.

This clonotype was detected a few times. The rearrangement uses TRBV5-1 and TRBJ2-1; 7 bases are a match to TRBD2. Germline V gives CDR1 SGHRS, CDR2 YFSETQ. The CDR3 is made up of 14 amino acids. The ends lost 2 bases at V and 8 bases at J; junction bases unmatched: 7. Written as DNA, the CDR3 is TGCGCCAGCAGCTTTCAAGCGGGATGGTATGAGCAGTTCTTC. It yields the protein CASSFQAGWYEQFF. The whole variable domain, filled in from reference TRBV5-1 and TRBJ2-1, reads KAGVTQTPRYLIKTRGQQVTLSCSPISGHRSVSWYQQTPGQGLQFLFEYFSETQRNKGNFPGRFSGRQFSNSRSEMNVSTLELGDSALYLCASSFQAGWYEQFFGPGTRLTVL.

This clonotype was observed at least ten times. CDR3 bases: TGTGCCAGCAGAGAGCTGAACACTGAAGCTTTCTTT. This translates into CASRELNTEAFF. The chain carries TRBV6-5 and TRBJ1-1; D not certain. The CDR3 totals 12 residues. V was cut by 6 bases and J by 0 bases, with 5 bases left in between. CDR1 and CDR2 from the germline V gene are MNHEY and SVGAGI.

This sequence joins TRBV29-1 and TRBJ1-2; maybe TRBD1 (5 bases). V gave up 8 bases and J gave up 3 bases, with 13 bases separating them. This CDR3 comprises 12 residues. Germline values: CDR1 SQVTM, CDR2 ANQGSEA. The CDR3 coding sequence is TGCAGCACTCCCGCAGGGCACTATGGCTACACCTTC. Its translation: CSTPAGHYGYTF.

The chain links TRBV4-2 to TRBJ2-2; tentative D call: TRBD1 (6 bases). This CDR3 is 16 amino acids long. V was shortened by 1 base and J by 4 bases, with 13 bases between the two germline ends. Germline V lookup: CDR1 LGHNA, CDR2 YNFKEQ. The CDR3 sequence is CASSQVFGTSTGELFF. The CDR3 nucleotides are TGTGCCAGCAGCCAAGTATTTGGGACAAGCACCGGGGAGCTGTTTTTT.

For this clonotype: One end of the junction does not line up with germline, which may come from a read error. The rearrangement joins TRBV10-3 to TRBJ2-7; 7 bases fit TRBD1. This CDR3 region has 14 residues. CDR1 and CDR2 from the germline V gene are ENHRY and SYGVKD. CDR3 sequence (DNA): TGTGCCGTCAGTCTGGGACAGCTCTCCTACGAGCAGTACTTC. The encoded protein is CAVSLGQLSYEQYF.

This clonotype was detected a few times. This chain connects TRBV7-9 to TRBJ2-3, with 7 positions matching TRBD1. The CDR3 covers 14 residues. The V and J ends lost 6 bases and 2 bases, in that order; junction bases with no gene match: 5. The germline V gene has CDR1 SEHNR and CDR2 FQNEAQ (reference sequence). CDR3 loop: CASRKGQTTDTQYF. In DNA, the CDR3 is TGTGCCAGCAGAAAGGGACAGACCACAGATACGCAGTATTTT.

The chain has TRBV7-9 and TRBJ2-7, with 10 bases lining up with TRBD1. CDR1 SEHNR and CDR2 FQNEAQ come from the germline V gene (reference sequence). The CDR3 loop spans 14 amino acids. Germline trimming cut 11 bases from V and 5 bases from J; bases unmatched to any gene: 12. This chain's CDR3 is CAASLGQGIDEQYF. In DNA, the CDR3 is TGTGCCGCAAGTTTGGGACAGGGGATAGACGAGCAGTACTTC.

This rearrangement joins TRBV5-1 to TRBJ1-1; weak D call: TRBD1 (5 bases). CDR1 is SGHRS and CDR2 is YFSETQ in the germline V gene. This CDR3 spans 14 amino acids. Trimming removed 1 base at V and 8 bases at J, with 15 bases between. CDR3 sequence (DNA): TGCGCCAGCAGCTTGAGTTCTGTTCGGGGGGAAGCTTTCTTT. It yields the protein CASSLSSVRGEAFF.

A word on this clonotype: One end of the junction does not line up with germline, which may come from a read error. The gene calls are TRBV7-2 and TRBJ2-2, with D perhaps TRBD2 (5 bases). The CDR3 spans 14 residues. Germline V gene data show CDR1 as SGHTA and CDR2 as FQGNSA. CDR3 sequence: CASSLGRNTGELLF. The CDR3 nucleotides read TGTGCCAGCAGCCTTGGTAGGAACACCGGGGAGCTGCTTTTT.

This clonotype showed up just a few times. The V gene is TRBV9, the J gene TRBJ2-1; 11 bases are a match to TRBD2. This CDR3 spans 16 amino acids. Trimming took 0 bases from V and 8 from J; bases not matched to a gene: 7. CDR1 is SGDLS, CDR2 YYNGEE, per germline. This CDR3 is CASSVDSGRAGDEQFF. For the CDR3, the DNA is TGTGCCAGCAGCGTAGATAGCGGGAGGGCCGGCGATGAGCAGTTCTTC.

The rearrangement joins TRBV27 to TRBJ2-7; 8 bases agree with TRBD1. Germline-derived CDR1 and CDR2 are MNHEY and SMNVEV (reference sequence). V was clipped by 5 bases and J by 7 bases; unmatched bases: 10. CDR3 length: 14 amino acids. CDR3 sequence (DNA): TGTGCCAGCAGTCTACAGGGGGTTTACAATGAGCAGTACTTC. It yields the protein CASSLQGVYNEQYF.

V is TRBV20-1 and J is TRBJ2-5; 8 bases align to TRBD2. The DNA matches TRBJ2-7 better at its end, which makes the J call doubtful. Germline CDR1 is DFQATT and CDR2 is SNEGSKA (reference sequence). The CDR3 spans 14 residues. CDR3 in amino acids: CSARDQGGGREQYF. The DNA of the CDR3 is TGCAGTGCTAGAGATCAGGGCGGGGGGCGCGAGCAGTACTTC.

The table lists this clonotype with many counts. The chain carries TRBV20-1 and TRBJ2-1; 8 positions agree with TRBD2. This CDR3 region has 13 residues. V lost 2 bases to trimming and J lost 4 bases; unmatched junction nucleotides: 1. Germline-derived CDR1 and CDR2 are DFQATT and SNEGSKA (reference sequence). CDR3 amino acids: CSARSGGYNEQFF. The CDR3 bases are TGCAGTGCTAGAAGCGGGGGATACAATGAGCAGTTCTTC.

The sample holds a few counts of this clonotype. The CDR3 DNA follows: TGCGCCAGGACCCCCTTCAATGAGCAGTTCTTC. Translated: CARTPFNEQFF. The genes are TRBV5-1 and TRBJ2-1; D is uncertain. Germline loops: CDR1 SGHRS, CDR2 YFSETQ. V lost 8 bases to trimming and J lost 6 bases, with 9 bases between them. There are 11 residues in the CDR3. Full variable domain (remainder filled in from reference TRBV5-1 and TRBJ2-1): KAGVTQTPRYLIKTRGQQVTLSCSPISGHRSVSWYQQTPGQGLQFLFEYFSETQRNKGNFPGRFSGRQFSNSRSEMNVSTLELGDSALYLCARTPFNEQFFGPGTRLTVL.

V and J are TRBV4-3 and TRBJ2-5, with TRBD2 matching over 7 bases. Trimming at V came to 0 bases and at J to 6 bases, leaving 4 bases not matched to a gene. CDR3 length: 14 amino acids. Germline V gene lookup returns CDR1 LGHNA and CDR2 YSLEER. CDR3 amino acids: CASSQEWGGQTQYF. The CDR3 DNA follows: TGCGCCAGCAGCCAAGAATGGGGAGGGCAGACCCAGTACTTC.

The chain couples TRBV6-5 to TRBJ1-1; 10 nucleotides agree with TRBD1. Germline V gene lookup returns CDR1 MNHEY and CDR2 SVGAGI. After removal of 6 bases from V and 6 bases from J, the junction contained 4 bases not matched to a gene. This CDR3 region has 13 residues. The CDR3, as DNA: TGTGCCAGCAGAGGGACAGGGGAACCTGAAGCTTTCTTT. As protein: CASRGTGEPEAFF.

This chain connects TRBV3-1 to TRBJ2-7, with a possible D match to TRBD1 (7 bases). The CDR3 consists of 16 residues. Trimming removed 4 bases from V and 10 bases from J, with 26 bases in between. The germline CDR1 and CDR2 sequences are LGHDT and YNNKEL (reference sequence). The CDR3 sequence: CASSPLGGQTLSGQYF. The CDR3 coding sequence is TGTGCCAGCAGCCCCCTCGGGGGACAGACCCTCAGCGGCCAGTACTTC.

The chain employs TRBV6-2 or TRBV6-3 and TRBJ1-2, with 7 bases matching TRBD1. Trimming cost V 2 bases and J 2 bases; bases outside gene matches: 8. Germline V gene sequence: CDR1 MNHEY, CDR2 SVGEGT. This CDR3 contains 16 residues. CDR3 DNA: TGTGCCAGCAGTTACACAGGGGCCAACTTAAACTATGGCTACACCTTC. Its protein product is CASSYTGANLNYGYTF.

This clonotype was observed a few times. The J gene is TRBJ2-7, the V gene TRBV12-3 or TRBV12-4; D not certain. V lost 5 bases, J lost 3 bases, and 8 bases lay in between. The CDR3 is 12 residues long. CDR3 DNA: TGTGCCAGCAGTAATTGGCGCTACGAGCAGTACTTC. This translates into CASSNWRYEQYF.

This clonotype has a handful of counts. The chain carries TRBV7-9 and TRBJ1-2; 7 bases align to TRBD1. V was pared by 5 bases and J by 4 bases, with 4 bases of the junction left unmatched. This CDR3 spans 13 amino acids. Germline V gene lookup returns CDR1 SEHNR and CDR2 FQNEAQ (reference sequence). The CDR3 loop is CASSRQGFYGYTF. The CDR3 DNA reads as TGTGCCAGCAGCCGACAGGGATTCTATGGCTACACCTTC. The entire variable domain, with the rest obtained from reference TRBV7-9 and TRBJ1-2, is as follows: DTGVSQNPRHKITKRGQNVTFRCDPISEHNRLYWYRQTLGQGPEFLTYFQNEAQLEKSRLLSDRFSAERPKGSFSTLEIQRTEQGDSAMYLCASSRQGFYGYTFGSGTRLTVV.